This entry lists 15 T cell receptor beta chains sequenced from one sample in a study of monozygotic twins with inflammatory bowel disease. TCRdb re-called the 5' RACE reads and catalogs CDR3 proteins one per entry, DNA excluded. The listing records roughly 160,000 distinct CDR3 sequences. Sequences were obtained from blood. The receptors were sampled from a human donor with ulcerative colitis or Crohn's disease, or a healthy co-twin of an affected twin (not recorded which).

This rearrangement joins TRBV4-3 to TRBJ2-1. This CDR3 comprises 14 residues. Germline CDR1 is LGHNA and CDR2 is YSLEER. The chain's CDR3 is CASSQGRRVDEQFF.

This chain joins TRBV25-1 and TRBJ1-1. This CDR3 has 13 residues. CDR1 is MGHDK, CDR2 SYGVNS, per germline. The chain's CDR3 is CASSYHGRDEAFF.

The CDR3 loop is CASSRKGQESSYNEQFF. The V gene is TRBV7-9, the J gene TRBJ2-1; the D call from TCRdb, TRBD1, cannot be confirmed without DNA. Germline V gives CDR1 SEHNR, CDR2 FQNEAQ (reference sequence). This CDR3 contains 17 residues.

The chain links TRBV28 to TRBJ1-4. Germline loops: CDR1 MDHEN, CDR2 SYDVKM. The CDR3 totals 14 residues. The CDR3 loop is CASSFHTGGEKLFF.

The chain has TRBV20-1 and TRBJ2-3; TCRdb designates TRBD2, a call that cannot be tested without DNA. Germline CDR1 DFQATT, CDR2 SNEGSKA (reference sequence). CDR3 size: 15 residues. The CDR3 loop reads CSADLAGDGTDTQYF.

V gene TRBV27 combines with J gene TRBJ2-5; without DNA, the TCRdb call of TRBD2 cannot be checked. The germline gives CDR1 MNHEY, CDR2 SMNVEV (reference sequence). The CDR3 totals 15 residues. CDR3 sequence: CASSLGTPYQETQYF.

The V and J genes are TRBV6-2 or TRBV6-3 and TRBJ2-7. The CDR3 length is 14 residues. Germline assignment: CDR1 MNHEY and CDR2 SVGEGT. This chain's CDR3 is CASRKDESPYEQYF.

V gene TRBV30 combines with J gene TRBJ1-5. CDR1 and CDR2 (germline): GTSNPN, SVGIG (reference sequence). This CDR3 has 13 amino acids. The CDR3: CAWGTVNNQPQHF.

J is TRBJ2-1 and V is TRBV7-3; TCRdb reports TRBD2, a call that lacks DNA to check it against. The CDR3 is 16 amino acids. Germline values: CDR1 SGHTA, CDR2 FQGTGA. CDR3 protein: CASSLIPSGGYNEQFF.

The chain links TRBV5-5 to TRBJ1-1. CDR1 and CDR2 (germline): SGHKS, YYEKEE (reference sequence). The CDR3 contains 15 residues. CDR3 sequence reads: CASSLGLLTGTEAFF.

V is TRBV9 and J is TRBJ1-6. The length of the CDR3 is 14 residues. The germline CDR1 and CDR2 sequences are SGDLS and YYNGEE. This CDR3 reads CASSTAPYNSPLHF. Supplemented by reference TRBV9 and TRBJ1-6, the full variable domain reads DSGVTQTPKHLITATGQRVTLRCSPRSGDLSVYWYQQSLDQGLQFLIQYYNGEERAKGNILERFSAQQFPDLHSELNLSSLELGDSALYFCASSTAPYNSPLHFGNGTRLTVT.

The chain joins TRBV20-1 to TRBJ2-5; TCRdb lists TRBD1, though no DNA is available to test this call. The V gene's germline CDR1 is DFQATT and CDR2 SNEGSKA (reference sequence). This CDR3 is built from 14 residues. CDR3 sequence: CSASKGNFKETQYF.

This sequence joins TRBV5-4 and TRBJ2-2; TCRdb outputs TRBD2, but without DNA this stays unchecked. CDR1 and CDR2 from the germline V gene are SGHNT and YYREEE (reference sequence). CDR3 length equals 17 residues. CDR3 sequence reads: CASSGDRGLAGAGELFF.

V and J are TRBV10-3 and TRBJ2-3; TCRdb calls TRBD1, which cannot be checked without DNA. This CDR3 contains 15 residues. Germline-derived CDR1 and CDR2 are ENHRY and SYGVKD. The CDR3 spells CAIRKGQAIGDTQYF.

The chain joins TRBV30 to TRBJ2-2; TCRdb names TRBD1, which stays unverified in the absence of DNA. CDR1 GTSNPN and CDR2 SVGIG come from the germline V gene (reference sequence). The CDR3 consists of 14 residues. CDR3 region: CAWSVSGATGELFF.